These 22 T cell receptor beta chains share one sample of origin, sequenced in a study of persistence of HIV-infected CD4 T cells. An overlapping HIV-1 Gag peptide pool stimulated these cells at 1 ug/peptide/mL. Sorting selected CD4+ T cells upregulating both CD40 ligand and CD69. No antigen is known for these receptors. The libraries were made with immunoSEQ version 4 in survey mode. Profiled with immunoSEQ multiplex PCR; TCRdb holds only in-frame clones, not every one. The data contain roughly 9,100 clones, roughly 84% of them singletons. The material sequenced was CD4+ T cells sorted from PBMCs after 18-hour stimulation, taken from a patient who received antiretroviral therapy. All receptors come from an adult woman with HIV who was CMV-seropositive.

This rearrangement joins TRBV6-2 or TRBV6-3 to TRBJ2-3; D not resolved. The V end lost 6 bases, the J end lost 2 bases, and 24 bases lay between the germline ends. Germline CDR1 MNHEY, CDR2 SVGEGT. The CDR3 loop spans 18 amino acids. CDR3 bases: TGTGCCAGCAGCCAACGGGCGATCGGCAGAATAATCACAGATACGCAGTATTTT. Translated: CASSQRAIGRIITDTQYF.

The chain couples TRBV9 to TRBJ1-5; TRBD1 is a possible D gene (5 bases). Germline assignment: CDR1 SGDLS and CDR2 YYNGEE. With 3 bases removed from V and 7 bases from J, the gap between germline ends came to 17 bases. This CDR3 contains 15 residues. The CDR3 nucleotides read TGTGCCAGCAGCGCCGGACCGGGGGTCAGCCAGCCCCAGCATTTT. Translated: CASSAGPGVSQPQHF.

The V call is TRBV28, the J call TRBJ2-5; D remains ambiguous. The V end lost 6 bases, the J end lost 2 bases, and 7 bases lay between the germline ends. Germline CDR1 reads MDHEN; CDR2 reads SYDVKM. This CDR3 comprises 12 residues. CDR3 region: CASSSPQETQYF. CDR3 nucleotide sequence: TGTGCCAGCAGCTCCCCACAAGAGACCCAGTACTTC. Based on the CDR3 plus reference TRBV28 and TRBJ2-5, the full variable domain is DVKVTQSSRYLVKRTGEKVFLECVQDMDHENMFWYRQDPGLGLRLIYFSYDVKMKEKGDIPEGYSVSREKKERFSLILESASTNQTSMYLCASSSPQETQYFGPGTRLLVL.

Details on this clone: This specimen includes other DNA sequences encoding the same CDR3. The chain is built from TRBV29-1 and TRBJ2-2; TRBD1 matches at 8 bases. After removal of 7 bases from V and 5 bases from J, the junction contained 9 bases not matched to a gene. CDR1 and CDR2 (germline): SQVTM, ANQGSEA. This CDR3 comprises 14 residues. The CDR3 nucleotides read TGCAGCGCTAGGACAGGGTCAGAAACCGGGGAGCTGTTTTTT. Residues: CSARTGSETGELFF.

The genes are TRBV10-2 and TRBJ2-1, with TRBD1 identical over 10 bases. J gave up 10 bases and V 4 bases, and 10 bases lay outside the gene matches. Germline V CDR1 and CDR2: WSHSY, SAAADI. The CDR3 is 15 residues long. DNA for the CDR3: TGCGCCAGCAGTGGGGGACAGGGGAGGTATCGAGAGCAGTTCTTC. It encodes CASSGGQGRYREQFF.

This clone was picked up one time. This chain joins TRBV6-1 and TRBJ2-5; D is perhaps TRBD1 (6 bases). The CDR3 consists of 13 residues. CDR1 and CDR2 (germline): MNHNS, SASEGT. Trimming left V 5 bases short and J 3 bases short, with 10 bases between. The CDR3 here is CASSIEGEETQYF. The DNA of the CDR3 is TGTGCCAGCAGTATCGAGGGGGAAGAGACCCAGTACTTC.

The rearrangement links TRBV29-1 to TRBJ1-2; 7 bases are shared with TRBD1. Germline CDR1 reads SQVTM; CDR2 reads ANQGSEA. The CDR3 covers 13 residues. With V trimmed by 5 bases and J by 1 base, 4 bases remained unmatched. The CDR3 protein is CSVRDRSNYGYTF. Here the CDR3 DNA reads TGCAGCGTTCGGGACAGAAGTAACTATGGCTACACCTTC.

The chain links TRBV7-2 to TRBJ1-1; perhaps TRBD1 as D (6 bases). The germline V and J ends were trimmed by 3 bases and 7 bases, with 6 bases remaining between them. This CDR3 contains 11 residues. CDR1 and CDR2 (germline): SGHTA, FQGNSA. The CDR3, as DNA: TGTGCCAGCAGCTTGGACAGTGAAGCTTTCTTT. It specifies CASSLDSEAFF.

The chain joins TRBV11-3 to TRBJ2-1; D might be TRBD1 (5 bases). This CDR3 region has 16 residues. Germline V CDR1 and CDR2: SGHNT, YENEEA. V shed 0 bases and J shed 2 bases, with 11 bases lying between them. CDR3 in amino acids: CASSLEGQNPYNEQFF. CDR3 DNA sequence: TGTGCCAGCAGCTTAGAGGGGCAGAACCCCTACAATGAGCAGTTCTTC.

This clone showed up just a few times. The V call is TRBV6-5, the J call TRBJ1-3; 9 positions agree with TRBD1. Looked up from germline, CDR1 is MNHEY and CDR2 is SVGAGI. V lost 6 bases to trimming and J lost 3 bases; unmatched junction nucleotides: 0. CDR3 length: 13 amino acids. The CDR3 region is CASRGQGGNTIYF. The CDR3 DNA sequence: TGTGCCAGCAGGGGACAGGGTGGAAACACCATATATTTT.

The rearrangement joins TRBV28 to TRBJ2-5; the D is unclear. The CDR3 extends over 18 amino acids. CDR1 and CDR2 from the germline V gene are MDHEN and SYDVKM. V shed 7 bases and J shed 2 bases, with 26 bases lying between them. CDR3 in amino acids: CASTPGRASYTIQETQYF. The CDR3 DNA is TGTGCCAGCACTCCGGGTAGGGCCTCTTATACAATTCAAGAGACCCAGTACTTC.

This clone was detected only a few times. The chain's CDR3 is CASSSWAGKAVEQFF. The CDR3 coding sequence is TGTGCCAGCAGCTCATGGGCGGGAAAAGCGGTAGAGCAGTTCTTC. The chain is built from TRBV7-8 and TRBJ2-1; D may be TRBD2 (6 bases). V was clipped by 4 bases and J by 10 bases, with 20 bases between them. This CDR3 region has 15 residues. The germline gives CDR1 SGHVS, CDR2 FQNEAQ.

The chain carries TRBV12-3 or TRBV12-4 and TRBJ1-1; 7 nucleotides line up with TRBD1. J gave up 7 bases and V 6 bases, and 8 bases lay outside the gene matches. This CDR3 region has 13 residues. CDR3 residues: CASRLTGQYEAFF. The CDR3 DNA reads TGTGCCAGCAGACTTACGGGACAGTATGAAGCTTTCTTT.

This clone was picked up one time. CDR3 residues: CASSPVGQGHGYTF. The CDR3 DNA reads as TGTGCCAGCTCACCGGTCGGACAGGGACATGGCTACACCTTC. The gene calls are TRBV18 and TRBJ1-2; 8 nucleotides agree with TRBD1. CDR1 is KGHSH and CDR2 is LQKENI in the germline V gene. The V and J ends lost 3 bases and 6 bases, in that order; junction bases with no gene match: 6. The CDR3 runs 14 residues.

This clone came up once. V and J are TRBV18 and TRBJ1-5; D is perhaps TRBD1 (5 bases). Germline CDR1 is KGHSH and CDR2 is LQKENI. The CDR3 loop spans 15 amino acids. Trimming removed 3 bases at V and 6 bases at J, with 15 bases between. CDR3 in DNA: TGTGCCAGCTCACCGGCAGGGTTCTTGGGTCAGCCCCAGCATTTT. It codes for CASSPAGFLGQPQHF.

The chain recombines TRBV7-2 with TRBJ2-6, with 11 bases lining up with TRBD2. CDR3 size: 19 residues. Germline CDR1 and CDR2: SGHTA and FQGNSA. Trimming took 3 bases from V and 1 from J; bases not matched to a gene: 8. DNA of the CDR3: TGTGCCAGCAGCTTGCGACTAGCGGGGCCCTATTCTGGGGCCAACGTCCTGACTTTC. This translates into CASSLRLAGPYSGANVLTF.

The CDR3 protein is CASSPGTTGEQFF. The CDR3 DNA reads as TGTGCCAGCTCACCAGGGACCACGGGGGAGCAGTTCTTC. The chain links TRBV18 to TRBJ2-1; either TRBD1 or TRBD2 may fit D (5 bases each). Germline V gives CDR1 KGHSH, CDR2 LQKENI. CDR3 length equals 13 residues. V dropped 2 bases and J dropped 10 bases, with 12 bases sitting between them.

This chain connects TRBV5-4 to TRBJ1-1, with D possibly TRBD1 on 5 matching bases. This CDR3 is built from 15 residues. Per germline, CDR1 SGHNT and CDR2 YYREEE (reference sequence). Trimming cost V 4 bases and J 5 bases, with 18 bases left between them. The CDR3 DNA reads TGTGCCAGCAGCCCCCCGGCTTCAGGGATTACTGAAGCTTTCTTT. Its protein is CASSPPASGITEAFF.

This chain joins TRBV29-1 and TRBJ2-1; 11 positions agree with TRBD2. Trimming at V came to 2 bases and at J to 11 bases, leaving 5 bases not matched to a gene. The CDR3 is made up of 13 amino acids. Germline CDR1 reads SQVTM; CDR2 reads ANQGSEA. The chain's CDR3 is CSVETGLAAQQFF. Written as DNA, the CDR3 is TGCAGCGTTGAAACGGGACTAGCGGCCCAGCAGTTCTTC.

The rearrangement joins TRBV7-9 to TRBJ2-1; D not resolved. Germline V gives CDR1 SEHNR, CDR2 FQNEAQ (reference sequence). The CDR3 is 13 residues long. V lost 5 bases and J 5 bases, leaving 10 bases between the germline ends. CDR3 coding DNA: TGTGCCAGCAGCAGAACAGTTCACAATGAGCAGTTCTTC. It specifies CASSRTVHNEQFF.

This clone was counted only a few times. The CDR3 is CASTSDRGNQPQHF. The CDR3, as DNA: TGTGCCAGCACCTCGGACAGGGGGAATCAGCCCCAGCATTTT. The V gene is TRBV6-5, the J gene TRBJ1-5, with 10 bases identical to TRBD1. The V gene's germline CDR1 is MNHEY and CDR2 SVGAGI. CDR3 size: 14 residues. V lost 7 bases, J lost 4 bases, and 4 bases stayed unmatched.

The chain carries TRBV7-2 and TRBJ1-2; 8 nucleotides line up with TRBD1. Germline loops: CDR1 SGHTA, CDR2 FQGNSA. Germline trimming cut 3 bases from V and 8 bases from J; bases unmatched to any gene: 8. This CDR3 has 14 residues. CDR3 region: CASSFQGALGGYTF. The CDR3 nucleotides read TGTGCCAGCAGCTTTCAGGGGGCACTGGGCGGCTACACCTTC.